This TCR beta chain was observed in a study of blood T cells in healthy people across ages. The study's findings and limits: Estimates of total diversity, which came from one million sequenced T cells, were considered to be underestimates.

Trimming cost V 5 bases and J 0 bases, with 15 bases left between them. Germline CDR1 MGHRA, CDR2 YSYEKL. The CDR3 has 16 residues. A second PCR, run for roughly 7 to 12 cycles, used a sample-barcoded 5' primer plus a J-beta primer mix. Every single cDNA molecule received a tag from a template-switch adaptor with 12 random nucleotides. TCRdb itself ran the 5' RACE reads through MiXCR, one entry per CDR3 protein. The profile shows roughly 900,000 distinct CDR3 sequences, around 48% of them singletons. This clonotype was seen repeatedly, ten times or more. Its specificity is unknown. The genes are TRBV4-1 and TRBJ2-3; possible D gene TRBD1, 6 bases. Sequencing used blood. The source is a man aged 25-45 years in good health. The DNA of the CDR3 is TGCGCCAGCAGCGACGCGACAGGTCCTAGCACAGATACGCAGTATTTT. This gives the protein CASSDATGPSTDTQYF.